Listed here are 26 T cell receptor beta chains from one sample, sequenced in a study of CD8 T cells in ankylosing spondylitis. Findings and caveats of the study: For ankylosing spondylitis blood, a TCR beta motif of 7 to 9 highly homologous variants appeared characteristic.

What these receptors recognize is not known. TCRdb called the 5' RACE reads again in MiXCR, with one record for every CDR3 protein. The data show about 510,000 distinct CDR3 sequences, roughly 5.3% seen once. Source material: blood, either unsorted or a sorted T cell fraction (not recorded which). These receptors were collected from a male donor with ankylosing spondylitis.

This clonotype showed up many times. This sequence joins TRBV7-2 and TRBJ1-4, with 7 bases lining up with TRBD1. V shed 2 bases and J 11 bases; nucleotides not matched to a gene: 14. The CDR3 is 16 amino acids. CDR1 and CDR2 from the germline V gene are SGHTA and FQGNSA. The CDR3 DNA follows: TGTGCCAGCAGCTTATTTAACTCCAGGACAGGCGGGAAACTGTTTTTT. Translation gives CASSLFNSRTGGKLFF.

This clonotype was counted ten times or more. V usage is TRBV7-2 and J usage is TRBJ2-1; tentatively, D is TRBD2 (5 bases). Trimming left V 2 bases short and J 7 bases short, with 15 bases between. Looked up from germline, CDR1 is SGHTA and CDR2 is FQGNSA. This CDR3 contains 15 residues. The CDR3 nucleotides read TGTGCCAGCAGCTTATCTCGGGGTTCGAGGAATGAGCAGTTCTTC. It is translated as CASSLSRGSRNEQFF.

This clonotype was observed many times. The chain joins TRBV12-3 or TRBV12-4 to TRBJ1-1; weak D call: TRBD1 (6 bases). The V and J ends lost 5 bases and 5 bases respectively, with 12 bases between them. This CDR3 region has 13 residues. The CDR3 DNA sequence: TGTGCCAGCAGTCTGGACAGATCGACTGAAGCTTTCTTT. Translated: CASSLDRSTEAFF.

This clonotype was observed many times. One junction end does not reproduce the germline sequence, and a read error may be involved. The CDR3, as DNA: TGTGCCACCAATGATCGGGCGCTCACAGGGAACACTGAAGCTTTCTTT. This gives the protein CATNDRALTGNTEAFF. The rearrangement joins TRBV24-1 to TRBJ1-1; D is possibly TRBD1 (5 bases). The CDR3 covers 16 residues. Germline V gene lookup returns CDR1 KGHDR and CDR2 SFDVKD.

This clonotype was found many times. The rearrangement uses TRBV5-1 and TRBJ2-7; D is perhaps TRBD1 (6 bases). Germline V gives CDR1 SGHRS, CDR2 YFSETQ. Trimming cost V 4 bases and J 0 bases, with 14 bases left between them. CDR3 length equals 15 residues. The DNA for the CDR3 is TGCGCCAGCAGCCAACAGGGTTCGAGCTCCTACGAGCAGTACTTC. Its protein is CASSQQGSSSYEQYF. The full variable domain, with the rest looked up from reference TRBV5-1 and TRBJ2-7, is KAGVTQTPRYLIKTRGQQVTLSCSPISGHRSVSWYQQTPGQGLQFLFEYFSETQRNKGNFPGRFSGRQFSNSRSEMNVSTLELGDSALYLCASSQQGSSSYEQYFGPGTRLTVT.

This clonotype was found many times. CDR3 protein: CASSLGRIEQFF. In DNA, the CDR3 is TGCGCCAGCAGCTTGGGGCGGATCGAGCAGTTCTTC. The chain recombines TRBV5-1 with TRBJ2-1, with unresolved D. This CDR3 is built from 12 residues. Trimming removed 0 bases at V and 10 bases at J, with 8 bases between. Germline CDR1 and CDR2: SGHRS and YFSETQ.

This clonotype was recorded at least ten times. The genes are TRBV12-3 or TRBV12-4 and TRBJ1-5; 12 nucleotides agree with TRBD1. The CDR3 loop spans 15 amino acids. The J segment lost 3 bases and the V segment lost 6 bases, leaving 3 bases of the junction unmatched. The CDR3, as DNA: TGTGCCAGCAGGGGGACAGGGGGCTTCAATCAGCCCCAGCATTTT. Translating it yields CASRGTGGFNQPQHF.

V is TRBV9 and J is TRBJ2-3; 15 bases are a match to TRBD2. CDR1 is SGDLS, CDR2 YYNGEE, per germline. V lost 3 bases and J lost 2; bases outside the gene matches: 7. The CDR3 loop spans 18 amino acids. The DNA of the CDR3 is TGTGCCAGCAGCGGACGGACTAGCGGGGGGGCTTACACAGATACGCAGTATTTT. It specifies CASSGRTSGGAYTDTQYF.

This clonotype appeared many times. This chain links TRBV29-1 with TRBJ1-2; possible D gene TRBD1, 6 bases. The CDR3 runs to 12 residues. Germline V CDR1 and CDR2: SQVTM, ANQGSEA. Trimming cost V 6 bases and J 5 bases, with 13 bases left between them. CDR3 in amino acids: CSVVRGAYGYTF. The CDR3 DNA sequence: TGCAGCGTCGTGAGGGGGGCGTATGGCTACACCTTC. Filled out from reference TRBV29-1 and TRBJ1-2, the complete variable domain reads SAVISQKPSRDICQRGTSLTIQCQVDSQVTMMFWYRQQPGQSLTLIATANQGSEATYESGFVIDKFPISRPNLTFSTLTVSNMSPEDSSIYLCSVVRGAYGYTFGSGTRLTVV.

This clonotype has ten or more counts. The rearrangement joins TRBV5-6 to TRBJ2-7; TRBD2 might be the D (6 bases). V was shortened by 0 bases and J by 2 bases, with 12 bases between the two germline ends. The CDR3 is 15 residues long. Germline V gives CDR1 SGHDT, CDR2 YYEEEE. DNA for the CDR3: TGTGCCAGCAGCTTGGGGCCTAGCGTCGCCTACGAGCAGTACTTC. Amino acids: CASSLGPSVAYEQYF.

This clonotype was seen repeatedly, ten times or more. The chain combines TRBV4-3 with TRBJ2-2, with D unresolved. Trimming stripped 1 base from V and 6 bases from J, with 9 bases between. The CDR3 length is 14 residues. Germline V gene data show CDR1 as LGHNA and CDR2 as YSLEER. CDR3 residues: CASSQVPSSGELFF. The CDR3 DNA reads TGCGCCAGCAGCCAAGTTCCTTCCTCCGGGGAGCTGTTTTTT.

This clonotype was seen repeatedly, ten times or more. The rearrangement links TRBV5-6 to TRBJ2-7, with D unclear. Trimming pared 3 bases from V and 5 bases from J, leaving 12 bases between. Germline V gives CDR1 SGHDT, CDR2 YYEEEE. The CDR3 consists of 13 residues. The DNA for the CDR3 is TGTGCCAGCAGCTGGGGATCTTTTCACGAGCAGTACTTC. Amino acids: CASSWGSFHEQYF.

There are many counts of this clonotype. The rearrangement uses TRBV12-3 or TRBV12-4 and TRBJ2-2; 8 bases align to TRBD2. The V gene end was trimmed by 5 bases and the J gene end by 2 bases; junction bases not matched to a gene: 7. There are 16 residues in the CDR3. The CDR3 loop reads CASSPGSGVNTGELFF. CDR3 bases: TGTGCCAGCAGTCCCGGTAGCGGGGTAAACACCGGGGAGCTGTTTTTT.

This clonotype was detected many times. This sequence joins TRBV20-1 and TRBJ1-5; possible D gene TRBD1, 5 bases. This CDR3 has 13 residues. The germline V gene has CDR1 DFQATT and CDR2 SNEGSKA (reference sequence). V lost 5 bases to trimming and J lost 4 bases, with 12 bases between them. CDR3 loop: CSARRDLNQPQHF. The CDR3 coding sequence is TGCAGTGCTCGCAGGGATCTAAATCAGCCCCAGCATTTT.

In its sample, this clonotype was seen many times. This chain links TRBV10-3 with TRBJ1-5, with D possibly TRBD1 on 5 matching bases. CDR3 size: 12 residues. CDR1 is ENHRY and CDR2 is SYGVKD in the germline V gene. The germline V and J ends were trimmed by 8 bases and 7 bases, with 12 bases remaining between them. In DNA, the CDR3 is TGTGCCATCGGGGACCAAGACCAGCCCCAGCATTTT. It yields the protein CAIGDQDQPQHF.

The sample holds a few counts of this clonotype. The chain combines TRBV7-9 with TRBJ2-1; 16 bases match TRBD2. The CDR3 length is 15 residues. V gave up 8 bases and J gave up 8 bases; unmatched junction bases: 6. CDR1 is SEHNR and CDR2 is FQNEAQ in the germline V gene (reference sequence). The CDR3 bases are TGTGCCAGCGGGTTGGGACTAGCGGGAGGGGATGAGCAGTTCTTC. Translated: CASGLGLAGGDEQFF.

In this sample, this clonotype turned up many times. The rearrangement uses TRBV7-9 and TRBJ2-7; D is tentatively TRBD1 or TRBD2 (5 bases each). The CDR3 runs to 13 residues. The V end was cut by 5 bases, the J end by 4 bases, with 12 bases between. The germline V gene encodes CDR1 SEHNR and CDR2 FQNEAQ (reference sequence). This chain's CDR3 is CASSLGRVYEQYF. The CDR3 DNA is TGTGCCAGCAGCCTGGGACGGGTGTACGAGCAGTACTTC.

At least ten counts were recorded for this clonotype. The chain is built from TRBV5-1 and TRBJ2-1, with TRBD2 identical over 10 bases. The germline V gene encodes CDR1 SGHRS and CDR2 YFSETQ. The V segment lost 4 bases and the J segment 4 bases; nucleotides outside the gene matches: 5. The CDR3 runs to 15 residues. In nucleotides, the CDR3 is TGCGCCAGCAGCCCGACTAGCGGGCCATACAATGAGCAGTTCTTC. Amino acids: CASSPTSGPYNEQFF.

At least ten counts were recorded for this clonotype. V usage is TRBV4-1 and J usage is TRBJ2-3; maybe TRBD2 (7 bases). The germline V gene encodes CDR1 MGHRA and CDR2 YSYEKL. V was shortened by 4 bases and J by 3 bases, with 26 bases between the two germline ends. The CDR3 sequence is 19 residues long. The CDR3 coding sequence is TGCGCCAGCAGCCCCAGGGGATGGGCAGCGGGAAGAGGGACAGATACGCAGTATTTT. Protein product: CASSPRGWAAGRGTDTQYF.

This clonotype was recorded many times. V usage is TRBV2 and J usage is TRBJ2-1; D remains unclear. CDR1 is SNHLY, CDR2 FYNNEI, per germline. There are 15 residues in the CDR3. Trimming took 5 bases from V and 5 from J, leaving 16 bases between them. The CDR3 region is CASSNHPPEDNEQFF. The DNA of the CDR3 is TGTGCCAGCAGTAACCACCCTCCTGAGGACAATGAGCAGTTCTTC.

This clonotype was counted many times. This chain links TRBV28 with TRBJ1-1; D possibly corresponds to TRBD1 (5 bases). V dropped 6 bases and J dropped 8 bases, with 13 bases sitting between them. This CDR3 region has 12 residues. CDR1 MDHEN and CDR2 SYDVKM come from the germline V gene. The CDR3 reads CASRLWGGEAFF. The DNA of the CDR3 is TGTGCCAGCAGGCTCTGGGGGGGGGAAGCTTTCTTT. Full variable domain (remainder filled in from reference TRBV28 and TRBJ1-1): DVKVTQSSRYLVKRTGEKVFLECVQDMDHENMFWYRQDPGLGLRLIYFSYDVKMKEKGDIPEGYSVSREKKERFSLILESASTNQTSMYLCASRLWGGEAFFGQGTRLTVV.

This clonotype was recorded at least ten times. The V gene is TRBV4-1, the J gene TRBJ2-1; TRBD2 is a possible D gene (5 bases). The V gene's germline CDR1 is MGHRA and CDR2 YSYEKL. Between the trimmed V and J ends, which lost 2 bases and 2 bases, there was a span of 19 bases. The CDR3 runs to 18 residues. This CDR3 is CASSQLPTFGVPYNEQFF. In DNA form, the CDR3 reads TGCGCCAGCAGCCAACTCCCAACGTTCGGGGTACCCTACAATGAGCAGTTCTTC.

This clonotype was counted only a few times. The rearrangement links TRBV18 to TRBJ2-1; tentative D call: TRBD1 (5 bases). The CDR3 sequence is 15 residues long. The germline V gene encodes CDR1 KGHSH and CDR2 LQKENI. Trimming removed 4 bases from V and 5 bases from J, with 15 bases in between. The CDR3 sequence is CASSLLGLENNEQFF. The CDR3 DNA is TGTGCCAGCTCACTTCTGGGGCTAGAAAACAATGAGCAGTTCTTC.

This clonotype was counted ten times or more. The V gene is TRBV20-1, the J gene TRBJ1-2; D is undetermined. CDR1 DFQATT and CDR2 SNEGSKA come from the germline V gene (reference sequence). The V end was cut by 3 bases, the J end by 4 bases, with 15 bases between. This CDR3 is 14 amino acids long. The CDR3 bases are TGCAGTGCTAGTCGTCAGGCGGGAAGCTATGGCTACACCTTC. Protein: CSASRQAGSYGYTF.

In this sample, this clonotype turned up many times. V gene TRBV5-1 combines with J gene TRBJ2-1; TRBD2 agrees at 10 bases. V was clipped by 0 bases and J by 5 bases; unmatched bases: 5. Germline V lookup: CDR1 SGHRS, CDR2 YFSETQ. The length of the CDR3 is 16 residues. The CDR3 sequence: CASSLVPAGGHNEQFF. In DNA, the CDR3 is TGCGCCAGCAGCTTGGTACCAGCGGGGGGGCACAATGAGCAGTTCTTC.

This clonotype was seen ten or more times. The rearrangement joins TRBV7-9 to TRBJ1-2; possible D gene TRBD1, 6 bases. The CDR3 runs 14 residues. Trimming shortened V by 5 bases and J by 8 bases, and 18 bases separated the two germline ends. Germline CDR1 and CDR2: SEHNR and FQNEAQ (reference sequence). CDR3 DNA: TGTGCCAGCAGCCTAACAGGGTACGAGCGCGGCTACACCTTC. Translating gives CASSLTGYERGYTF.